One sample yielded the 18 T cell receptor beta chains listed below, sequenced in a study of breast tumors, draining lymph nodes, adjacent tissues. One entry per CDR3 protein, called by TCRdb with MiXCR from the multiplex PCR reads. The sample lists about 200,000 distinct CDR3 sequences; 31% were seen once. Breast cancer patients provided tissue from their axillary draining lymph nodes. The sample consisted of axillary lymph node tissue. These receptors all come from a female donor with breast cancer. Some clones in this sample may be carry-over from other donors' samples.

Comments on this clonotype: The junction differs from germline at one of its ends, possibly a read error. J is TRBJ2-7 and V is TRBV29-1; 8 bases align to TRBD2. The CDR3 length is 15 residues. Germline V CDR1 and CDR2: SQVTM, ANQGSEA. CDR3 residues: CSVARGGVSGVQEVF. The CDR3 nucleotides are TGCAGCGTTGCAAGAGGGGGGGTTAGCGGGGTCCAGGAAGTCTTC.

V and J are TRBV6-6 and TRBJ2-7; 8 nucleotides line up with TRBD1. Germline V gives CDR1 MNHNY, CDR2 SVGAGI (reference sequence). This CDR3 has 15 residues. J was trimmed by 6 bases and V by 6 bases; bases with no gene match: 13. CDR3 sequence: CASSATGQGSCEQYF. The CDR3 DNA reads TGTGCCAGCAGCGCCACCGGACAGGGATCTTGCGAGCAGTACTTC.

There are many counts of this clonotype. The chain is built from TRBV6-6 and TRBJ2-1; a possible D gene is TRBD2 (5 bases). This CDR3 is 14 amino acids long. Between the trimmed V and J ends, which lost 2 bases and 7 bases, there was a span of 12 bases. From germline, CDR1 is MNHNY and CDR2 SVGAGI (reference sequence). Here the CDR3 DNA reads TGTGCCAGCAGTTACGGGTTAGCGACTAATGAGCAGTTCTTC. Amino acids: CASSYGLATNEQFF.

This clonotype has a count of ten or more. The chain recombines TRBV5-8 with TRBJ2-6; no clear D. There are 15 residues in the CDR3. The germline V gene encodes CDR1 SGHTS and CDR2 YDEGEE. V was pared by 2 bases and J by 2 bases, with 8 bases between. The chain's CDR3 is CASSFETAGANVLTF. Written as DNA, the CDR3 is TGTGCCAGCAGCTTTGAGACCGCTGGGGCCAACGTCCTGACTTTC.

This clonotype was detected ten times or more. The chain uses TRBV20-1 and TRBJ2-1; 12 bases align to TRBD2. The CDR3 loop spans 16 amino acids. Germline values: CDR1 DFQATT, CDR2 SNEGSKA (reference sequence). V lost 0 bases and J lost 6; bases outside the gene matches: 6. The CDR3 coding sequence is TGCAGTGCTAGAGACGCTAGCGGGAGGGCGGGCAATGAGCAGTTCTTC. It is translated as CSARDASGRAGNEQFF.

This clonotype has at least ten counts. V is TRBV5-1 and J is TRBJ2-5; 7 bases are shared with TRBD2. Germline CDR1 and CDR2: SGHRS and YFSETQ. The CDR3 spans 17 residues. Trimming took 0 bases from V and 7 from J; bases not matched to a gene: 15. The DNA of the CDR3 is TGCGCCAGCAGCTTGGGCGACTACTCGGGAGGCGAAGTGACCCAGTACTTC. Translated, it gives CASSLGDYSGGEVTQYF.

This clonotype was seen at least ten times. The rearrangement links TRBV2 to TRBJ2-3; 8 bases are a match to TRBD2. Per the germline V gene, CDR1 is SNHLY and CDR2 is FYNNEI. V shed 6 bases, J shed 4 bases, and the junction held 3 bases outside the gene matches. CDR3 length: 13 amino acids. This CDR3 is CASSGLAPDTQYF. DNA for the CDR3: TGTGCCAGCAGCGGACTAGCCCCAGATACGCAGTATTTT.

This clonotype was counted many times. The chain recombines TRBV5-4 with TRBJ2-7; D unresolved. Germline V gene sequence: CDR1 SGHNT, CDR2 YYREEE (reference sequence). The germline V and J ends were trimmed by 4 bases and 2 bases, with 22 bases remaining between them. The CDR3 runs to 17 residues. In DNA, the CDR3 is TGTGCCAGCAGCGTCCGAGACCCTATTTTATCTACCTACGAGCAGTACTTC. Translation gives CASSVRDPILSTYEQYF.

In regard to this clonotype: This could be a read error, since a much larger clone is one nucleotide away. The V and J genes are TRBV6-5 and TRBJ2-2; no reliable D call. Trimming took 5 bases from V and 6 from J, leaving 7 bases between them. The germline V gene has CDR1 MNHEY and CDR2 SVGAGI. The CDR3 consists of 12 residues. The DNA of the CDR3 is TGTGCCAGCAGTCACAAGCCCGGGGAGCTGTTTTTT. It specifies CASSHKPGELFF.

The chain combines TRBV5-1 with TRBJ2-3, with 10 bases identical to TRBD2. The CDR3 covers 14 residues. V lost 6 bases, J lost 0 bases, and 1 base stayed unmatched. Per the germline V gene, CDR1 is SGHRS and CDR2 is YFSETQ. The CDR3 is CASTLAGSTDTQYF. The CDR3 nucleotides read TGCGCCAGCACACTAGCGGGGAGCACAGATACGCAGTATTTT.

A remark on this clonotype: With a much larger clone just one base away, this may be a read error. The genes are TRBV11-2 and TRBJ2-5; D perhaps matches TRBD2 (5 bases). This CDR3 has 17 residues. V was shortened by 1 base and J by 1 base, with 16 bases between the two germline ends. CDR1 and CDR2 from the germline V gene are SGHAT and FQNNGV. CDR3 sequence: CASSLAYATGSQETQYF. The CDR3 coding sequence is TGTGCCAGCAGCTTAGCCTACGCGACGGGGTCCCAAGAGACCCAGTACTTC.

The chain uses TRBV2 and TRBJ1-2, with D possibly TRBD1 on 5 matching bases. Germline-derived CDR1 and CDR2 are SNHLY and FYNNEI. V was cut by 7 bases and J by 6 bases, with 15 bases left in between. This CDR3 contains 13 residues. DNA for the CDR3: TGTGCCAGCACGGGGGAGGCCAGGGATGGCTACACCTTC. As protein: CASTGEARDGYTF.

This clonotype was seen at least ten times. The rearrangement links TRBV5-8 to TRBJ2-2, with 8 bases aligning to TRBD1. J lost 4 bases, V lost 5 bases, and 7 bases had no gene match. Looked up from germline, CDR1 is SGHTS and CDR2 is YDEGEE. This CDR3 comprises 15 residues. This CDR3 is CASSRWTGSTGELFF. The CDR3 DNA follows: TGTGCCAGCAGTCGATGGACAGGGTCCACCGGGGAGCTGTTTTTT.

This clonotype was picked up many times. This chain uses TRBV4-1 with TRBJ1-6; perhaps TRBD1 as D (5 bases). Trimming removed 0 bases at V and 1 base at J, with 10 bases between. CDR1 and CDR2 from the germline V gene are MGHRA and YSYEKL. CDR3 length: 17 residues. The CDR3, as DNA: TGCGCCAGCAGCCAAGACACGAGGGGATCCTATAATTCACCCCTCCACTTT. Amino acids: CASSQDTRGSYNSPLHF.

The CDR3 reads CASSFTIAGVNEQFF. CDR3 nucleotides: TGTGCCAGCAGCTTCACCATAGCGGGAGTAAATGAGCAGTTCTTC. The chain carries TRBV13 and TRBJ2-1; 9 nucleotides match TRBD2. The CDR3 runs to 15 residues. The ends lost 3 bases at V and 7 bases at J; junction bases unmatched: 7. The germline gives CDR1 PRHDT, CDR2 FYEKMQ (reference sequence).

Regarding this clonotype: One end of the junction varies from germline; a read error may be responsible. The chain's CDR3 is CASSLTGLSSGANLLTF. CDR3 DNA: TGTGCCAGCAGCTTAACGGGTCTAAGCTCTGGGGCCAACCTCCTGACTTTC. The chain recombines TRBV7-3 with TRBJ2-6, with D possibly TRBD1 on 5 matching bases. The CDR3 consists of 17 residues. The germline CDR1 and CDR2 sequences are SGHTA and FQGTGA.

This clonotype has only a few counts. This chain connects TRBV27 to TRBJ2-1, with TRBD2 identical over 7 bases. Germline CDR1 and CDR2: MNHEY and SMNVEV (reference sequence). The CDR3 length is 13 residues. Losses at the gene ends were 4 bases for V and 7 bases for J; bases not matched to a gene: 4. CDR3 region: CASSSGGSNEQFF. The CDR3, as DNA: TGTGCCAGCAGTTCTGGCGGGAGTAATGAGCAGTTCTTC.

This clonotype has at least ten counts. The chain joins TRBV19 to TRBJ1-5; D is ambiguous. The length of the CDR3 is 18 residues. Trimming removed 3 bases at V and 3 bases at J, with 21 bases between. Per germline, CDR1 LNHDA and CDR2 SQIVND (reference sequence). The CDR3 reads CASSISLARLAYNQPQHF. In nucleotides, the CDR3 is TGTGCCAGTAGTATTTCTCTAGCCAGGCTGGCCTACAATCAGCCCCAGCATTTT.